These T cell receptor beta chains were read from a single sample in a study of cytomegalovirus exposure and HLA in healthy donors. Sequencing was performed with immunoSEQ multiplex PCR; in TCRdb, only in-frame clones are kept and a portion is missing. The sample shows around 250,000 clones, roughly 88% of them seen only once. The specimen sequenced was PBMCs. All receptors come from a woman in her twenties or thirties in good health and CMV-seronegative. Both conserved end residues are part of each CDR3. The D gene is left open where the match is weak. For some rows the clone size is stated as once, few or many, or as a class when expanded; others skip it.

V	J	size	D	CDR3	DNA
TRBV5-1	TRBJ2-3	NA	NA	CASSDLADTQYF	TGCGCCAGCAGCGATCTGGCAGATACGCAGTATTTT
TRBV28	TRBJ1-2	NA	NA	CASRTQGSYGYTF	TGTGCCAGCAGAACACAGGGAAGCTATGGCTACACCTTC
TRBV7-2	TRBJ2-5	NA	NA	CASNLVDRSQETQYF	TGTGCCAGCAACTTAGTAGACAGGAGCCAAGAGACCCAGTACTTC
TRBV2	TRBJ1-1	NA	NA	CASSELGGVGTEAFF	TGTGCCAGCAGTGAACTTGGGGGGGTCGGCACTGAAGCTTTCTTT
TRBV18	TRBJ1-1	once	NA	CASSPTVNTEAFF	TGTGCCAGCTCACCGACGGTAAACACTGAAGCTTTCTTT
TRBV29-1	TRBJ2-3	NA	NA	CSGLGLSAAISRDTQYF	TGCAGCGGCTTGGGACTCTCGGCGGCAATTTCCAGGGATACGCAGTATTTT
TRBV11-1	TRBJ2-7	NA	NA	CATSPGWVDEQYF	TGTGCCACCTCGCCGGGGTGGGTGGACGAGCAGTACTTC
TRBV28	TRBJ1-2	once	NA	CASGKGVWYGYTF	TGTGCCAGCGGCAAAGGGGTGTGGTATGGCTACACCTTC
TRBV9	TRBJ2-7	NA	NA	CASSVASPDEQYF	TGTGCCAGCAGCGTAGCTAGCCCCGACGAGCAGTACTTC
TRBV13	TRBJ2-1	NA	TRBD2	CASSFPGLAGVAYNEQFF	TGTGCCAGCAGCTTCCCGGGACTAGCGGGAGTAGCCTACAATGAGCAGTTCTTC
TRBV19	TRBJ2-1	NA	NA	CASSIGERSFHNEQFF	TGTGCCAGTAGTATAGGAGAGCGGTCCTTTCACAATGAGCAGTTCTTC
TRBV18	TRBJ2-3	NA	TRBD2	CASSDRLAGGPSTDTQYF	TGTGCCAGCTCAGATCGACTAGCGGGAGGCCCCTCCACAGATACGCAGTATTTT
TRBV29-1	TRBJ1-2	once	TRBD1	CSVVTGGNYGYTF	TGCAGCGTTGTTACAGGGGGGAACTATGGCTACACCTTC
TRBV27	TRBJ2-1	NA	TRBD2	CASSLKASGYYNEQFF	TGTGCCAGCAGTTTAAAGGCTAGCGGGTATTACAATGAGCAGTTCTTC
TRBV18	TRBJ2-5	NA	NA	CASRRETQYF	TGTGCCTCTCGGAGAGAGACCCAGTACTTC
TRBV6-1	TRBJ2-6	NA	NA	CASSASAPSGANVLTF	TGTGCCAGCAGTGCATCGGCCCCCTCTGGGGCCAACGTCCTGACTTTC
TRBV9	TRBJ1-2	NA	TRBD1	CASSVAAGGYGYTF	TGTGCCAGCAGCGTAGCTGCAGGGGGTTATGGCTACACCTTC
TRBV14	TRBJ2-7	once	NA	CASSQAFGEDEQYF	TGTGCCAGCAGCCAAGCGTTCGGGGAGGACGAGCAGTACTTC
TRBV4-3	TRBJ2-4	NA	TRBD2	CASSLQTSGSDIQYF	TGCGCCAGCAGCCTACAGACTAGCGGGAGTGACATTCAGTACTTC
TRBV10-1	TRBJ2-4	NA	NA	CATSRRFPLAKNIQYF	TGCGCCACTTCTCGGAGGTTCCCTCTAGCCAAAAACATTCAGTACTTC
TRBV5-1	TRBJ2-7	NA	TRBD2	CASSNGRAGGEQYF	TGCGCCAGCAGCAACGGGAGGGCGGGGGGCGAGCAGTACTTC
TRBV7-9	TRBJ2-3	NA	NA	CASSHTDTQYF	TGTGCCAGCAGCCACACAGATACGCAGTATTTT
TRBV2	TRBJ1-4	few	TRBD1	CASRDRGRWEKLFF	TGTGCCAGCAGGGACAGGGGAAGATGGGAAAAACTGTTTTTT
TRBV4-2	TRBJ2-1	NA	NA	CASSQDLQGGPYNEQFF	TGTGCCAGCAGCCAAGATCTGCAGGGTGGTCCATACAATGAGCAGTTCTTC
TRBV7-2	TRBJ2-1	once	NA	CASSPRPQTHNEQFF	TGTGCCAGCAGCCCTAGACCCCAAACCCACAATGAGCAGTTCTTC
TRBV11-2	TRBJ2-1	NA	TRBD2	CASSISGRARDEQFF	TGTGCCAGCAGCATTAGCGGGAGGGCCCGCGATGAGCAGTTCTTC
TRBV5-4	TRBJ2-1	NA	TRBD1	CASSPRDRDDEQFF	TGTGCCAGCAGCCCCCGGGACAGGGACGATGAGCAGTTCTTC
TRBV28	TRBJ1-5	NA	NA	CASTKAIGGNQPQHF	TGTGCCAGCACTAAAGCTATCGGGGGCAATCAGCCCCAGCATTTT
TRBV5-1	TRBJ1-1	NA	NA	CASRLGGTEAFF	TGCGCCAGCAGACTAGGGGGGACTGAAGCTTTCTTT
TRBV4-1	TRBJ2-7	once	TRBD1	CASSQDSNRGVTYEQYF	TGCGCCAGCAGCCAAGATTCTAACAGGGGTGTAACCTACGAGCAGTACTTC
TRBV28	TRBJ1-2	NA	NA	CASSPEGLIRIGYTF	TGTGCCAGCAGTCCCGAGGGGTTAATCCGGATTGGCTACACCTTC
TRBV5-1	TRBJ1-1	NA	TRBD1	CASSPGQPNTEAFF	TGCGCCAGCAGCCCGGGACAGCCGAACACTGAAGCTTTCTTT
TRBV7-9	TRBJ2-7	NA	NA	CASSALGGMSYEQYF	TGTGCCAGCAGTGCACTGGGCGGGATGTCCTACGAGCAGTACTTC
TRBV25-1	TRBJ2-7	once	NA	CASSDRPGVFGEQYF	TGTGCCAGCAGTGACCGCCCAGGGGTTTTCGGCGAGCAGTACTTC
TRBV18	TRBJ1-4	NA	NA	CASSPPIVEKLFF	TGTGCCAGCTCACCACCTATCGTTGAAAAACTGTTTTTT
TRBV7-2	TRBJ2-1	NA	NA	CASSLALGDNEQFF	TGTGCCAGCAGCTTAGCACTAGGGGACAATGAGCAGTTCTTC
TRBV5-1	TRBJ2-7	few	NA	CASSLDNGPEDF	TGCGCCAGCAGCTTGGACAACGGGCCTGAGGACTTC
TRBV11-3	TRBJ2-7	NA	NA	CASSLAGYEQYF	TGTGCCAGCAGCTTGGCTGGCTACGAGCAGTACTTC
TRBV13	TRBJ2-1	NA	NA	CASSLGRRNHLLQFF	TGTGCCAGCAGCTTAGGACGGAGGAACCACCTGTTGCAGTTCTTC
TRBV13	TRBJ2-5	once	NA	CASSRLGLETQYF	TGTGCCAGCAGCCGGCTAGGGCTCGAGACCCAGTACTTC
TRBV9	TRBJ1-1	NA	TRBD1	CASRANEGGYTEAFF	TGTGCCAGCAGGGCGAACGAAGGGGGCTACACTGAAGCTTTCTTT
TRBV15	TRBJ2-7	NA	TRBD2	CATSREASGSYEQYF	TGTGCCACCAGCAGAGAGGCTAGCGGGAGTTACGAGCAGTACTTC
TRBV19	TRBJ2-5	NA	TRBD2	CASSIGLAGVGGETQYF	TGTGCCAGTAGTATCGGCCTAGCGGGAGTAGGGGGAGAGACCCAGTACTTC
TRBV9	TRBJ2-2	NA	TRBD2	CASSAKGAARSGGMNTGELFF	TGTGCCAGCAGCGCCAAGGGGGCAGCGCGTAGCGGGGGCATGAACACCGGGGAGCTGTTTTTT
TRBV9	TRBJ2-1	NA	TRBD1	CASSPSGGAALQGNEQFF	TGTGCCAGCAGCCCCTCCGGAGGAGCGGCTTTACAGGGGAATGAGCAGTTCTTC
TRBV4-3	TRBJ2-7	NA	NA	CASSQATEIFSYEQYF	TGCGCCAGCAGCCAAGCGACAGAAATATTCTCCTACGAGCAGTACTTC
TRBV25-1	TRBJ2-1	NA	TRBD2	CASSEWTSGDYNEQFF	TGTGCCAGCAGTGAATGGACTAGCGGGGACTACAATGAGCAGTTCTTC
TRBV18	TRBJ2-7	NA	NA	CASSTGDYRGRDEQYF	TGTGCCAGCTCAACAGGGGACTACAGGGGTCGGGACGAGCAGTACTTC
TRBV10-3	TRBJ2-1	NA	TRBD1	CAISEGRTGSHEQFF	TGTGCCATCAGTGAAGGGAGGACAGGGTCACATGAGCAGTTCTTC
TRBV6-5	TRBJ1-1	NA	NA	CASSYSGNEAFF	TGTGCCAGCAGTTACTCCGGGAATGAAGCTTTCTTT
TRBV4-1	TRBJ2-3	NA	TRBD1	CASSRQGTSPDTQYF	TGCGCCAGCAGCCGACAGGGGACTTCCCCAGATACGCAGTATTTT
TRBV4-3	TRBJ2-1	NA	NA	CASSPSGSRNEQFF	TGCGCCAGCAGCCCGTCAGGGAGCCGTAATGAGCAGTTCTTC
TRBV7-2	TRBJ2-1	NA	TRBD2	CASSLRSAGVNEQFF	TGTGCCAGCAGCTTAAGGTCAGCGGGAGTAAATGAGCAGTTCTTC
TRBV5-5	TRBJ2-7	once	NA	CASSFGRRYEQYF	TGTGCCAGCAGCTTCGGACGGAGGTACGAGCAGTACTTC